This T cell receptor (beta chain) emerged from a study of blood T cell repertoires in COVID-19. On the study more broadly: Spain, Italy and the United States supplied samples that represented acute and convalescent COVID-19. The analysed material was cDNA or gDNA that came from T cells, B-cell-depleted T cells, or PBMCs.

CDR3 length: 17 amino acids. Germline trimming cut 0 bases from V and 5 bases from J; bases unmatched to any gene: 5. CDR1 SGHTS and CDR2 YDEGEE come from the germline V gene. Per the authors' pipeline: Reference gene primer amplification gave nucleated cell count estimates. Generated by immunoSEQ multiplex PCR, the TCRdb table keeps only in-frame clones and is missing some. The V and J calls and clone size are taken from that table; D and trimming were inferred from the DNA. This sample has 80,000 to 95,000 clones, with 81% found just once. Enrolment of Seattle patients took place during active infection, and they were followed longitudinally.

Sequencing used peripheral blood. This receptor was obtained from a man older than 75 with COVID-19, enrolled during active disease. This chain links TRBV5-8 with TRBJ2-5, with TRBD2 identical over 15 bases. The CDR3 nucleotides read TGTGCCAGCAGCTTGGGGACTAGCGGGAGGGCCCGGGAGACCCAGTACTTC. This encodes CASSLGTSGRARETQYF.